The T cell receptor beta chain under discussion was sequenced for a study of shared clonotypes between healthy human individuals. Broader study findings: In general, naive subsets displayed greater estimated richness than memory subsets did. Clonotype sharing among donors likely depends on sequencing depth. Clonotypes shared by all four sorted-subset donors had higher generation probabilities than non-shared clonotypes.

Germline loops: CDR1 MNHEY, CDR2 SMNVEV (reference sequence). This CDR3 comprises 13 residues. Trimming left V 0 bases short and J 5 bases short, with 7 bases between. CD4+ cells underwent separation, giving CD45RA+ naive and CD45RA-negative memory subsets. Remarks on this clone: Its antigen remains unidentified.

Some clones are missing from TCRdb's copy, which holds only in-frame ones; the method was immunoSEQ multiplex PCR. Of millions of clones listed, 95% are singletons. Sequenced material: naive CD4+ T cells sorted from blood. Stated subset: CD45RA+ positively selected. This chain uses TRBV27 with TRBJ1-2, with D unresolved. This sequence originates from a man aged 18-30 years in good health. The chain's CDR3 is CASSLSVSYGYTF. CDR3 nucleotide sequence: TGTGCCAGCAGTTTATCTGTGTCTTATGGCTACACCTTC.